These T cell receptor beta chains were read from a single sample in a study of monozygotic twins with inflammatory bowel disease. No DNA is given; TCRdb re-called the 5' RACE reads and lists each CDR3 protein once. The repertoire table contains about 440,000 distinct CDR3 sequences. The specimen was blood. These receptors all come from a human donor with ulcerative colitis or Crohn's disease, or a healthy co-twin of an affected twin (not recorded which). Each CDR3 is given with its conserved first and last residue. Fields, in order: V gene, J gene, CDR3 protein.

TRBV29-1	TRBJ2-7	CSVVTLNYEQYF
TRBV29-1	TRBJ2-7	CSVEVGQGYEQYF
TRBV4-1	TRBJ2-7	CASSQPGQTYEQYF
TRBV18	TRBJ1-3	CASSPGLLSGNTIYF
TRBV5-1	TRBJ2-3	CASSFFAGDTQYF
TRBV4-1	TRBJ1-3	CASSQRTGDTIYF
TRBV5-1	TRBJ2-3	CASSLAGLAANTDTQYF
TRBV6-5	TRBJ1-6	CASCSGPSSYNSPLHF
TRBV6-2/TRBV6-3	TRBJ2-2	CASSYVNTGELFF
TRBV19	TRBJ2-7	CASSIQGLYEQYF
TRBV7-8	TRBJ1-1	CASSSTIRTNKKNTEAFF
TRBV5-1	TRBJ2-5	CASSQDRGMETQYF
TRBV7-2	TRBJ1-3	CASSLTGTSGNTIYF
TRBV7-2	TRBJ1-6	CASVLDSGSQDSPLHF
TRBV6-1	TRBJ2-2	CASSFTDRLFF
TRBV20-1	TRBJ1-5	CSARDPRDSNQPQHF
TRBV4-1	TRBJ1-6	CVSSQDWTALIPLHF
TRBV6-1	TRBJ1-5	CASSDDRVGQPQHF
TRBV20-1	TRBJ2-2	CSAKGLALVGELFF
TRBV5-4	TRBJ2-3	CASSLLGTRLTDTQYF
TRBV28	TRBJ1-2	CASIPLRRTDGYTF
TRBV7-3	TRBJ2-3	CASSLGGGLQGDTQYF
TRBV6-5	TRBJ2-7	CASSYSASYEQYF
TRBV20-1	TRBJ2-7	CSAGGDGYEQYF
TRBV5-1	TRBJ1-5	CASSPGTGVSNQPQHF
TRBV5-4	TRBJ2-1	CASSGPGLAVNLDEQFF
TRBV5-5	TRBJ2-1	CASSLTGQSSYNEQFF
TRBV5-1	TRBJ2-7	CASSPGTAGDEQYF
TRBV7-2	TRBJ1-6	CASSRDDLVYNSPLHF
TRBV7-2	TRBJ2-1	CASSLEGGEVDEQFF
TRBV11-2	TRBJ2-7	CASSRNSGNSYEQYF
TRBV4-1	TRBJ2-5	CASSHVGQVQETQYF
TRBV25-1	TRBJ1-1	CASSEQTVNTEAFF
TRBV7-3	TRBJ1-1	CASSSDGNTEAFF
TRBV12-3/TRBV12-4	TRBJ2-2	CASSFAGSNAGELFF
TRBV20-1	TRBJ2-5	CSARVGTGMETQYF
TRBV6-5	TRBJ2-1	CASSYLGGVDEQFF
TRBV20-1	TRBJ1-2	CITPAGQGGYGYTF
TRBV20-1	TRBJ1-1	CSAPPPGGGTEAFF
TRBV28	TRBJ2-3	CASSLLQSTQYF
TRBV7-2	TRBJ2-1	CASSFWGGPNEQFF
TRBV12-3/TRBV12-4	TRBJ2-2	CASLAAVGGNTGELFF
TRBV6-5	TRBJ1-1	CASSYWAGALNTEAFF
TRBV20-1	TRBJ2-3	CSATGRDISITSTDTQYF
TRBV7-9	TRBJ2-7	CASSLVGTGDEQYF
TRBV7-6	TRBJ2-7	CASSLGVQYEQYF
TRBV5-1	TRBJ2-5	CASSLVGGGVQETQYF
TRBV2	TRBJ2-4	CASSAPGTGTKNIQYF
TRBV5-1	TRBJ2-3	CASSLGLAGSSTDTQYF